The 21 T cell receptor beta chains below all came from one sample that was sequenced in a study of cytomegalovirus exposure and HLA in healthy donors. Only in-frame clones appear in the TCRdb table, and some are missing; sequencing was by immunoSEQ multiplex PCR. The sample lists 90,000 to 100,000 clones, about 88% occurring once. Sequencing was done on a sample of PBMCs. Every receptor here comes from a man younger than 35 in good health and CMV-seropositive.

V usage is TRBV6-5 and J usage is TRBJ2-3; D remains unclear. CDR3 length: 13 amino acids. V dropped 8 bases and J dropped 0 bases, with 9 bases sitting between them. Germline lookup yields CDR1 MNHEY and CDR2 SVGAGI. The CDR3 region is CASQSSSTDTQYF. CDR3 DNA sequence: TGTGCCAGCCAATCTAGTAGCACAGATACGCAGTATTTT.

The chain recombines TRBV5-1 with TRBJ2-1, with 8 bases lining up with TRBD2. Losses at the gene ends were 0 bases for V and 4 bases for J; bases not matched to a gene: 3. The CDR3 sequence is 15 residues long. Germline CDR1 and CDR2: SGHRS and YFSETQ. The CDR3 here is CASSLEAGAYNEQFF. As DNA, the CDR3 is TGCGCCAGCAGCTTGGAAGCGGGGGCGTACAATGAGCAGTTCTTC.

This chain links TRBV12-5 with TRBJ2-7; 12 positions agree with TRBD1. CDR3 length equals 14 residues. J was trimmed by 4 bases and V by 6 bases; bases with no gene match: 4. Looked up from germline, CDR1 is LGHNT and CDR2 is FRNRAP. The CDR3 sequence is CASGWDRGLYEQYF. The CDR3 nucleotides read TGTGCTAGTGGGTGGGACAGGGGGCTTTACGAGCAGTACTTC. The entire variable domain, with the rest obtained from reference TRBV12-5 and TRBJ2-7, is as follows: DARVTQTPRHKVTEMGQEVTMRCQPILGHNTVFWYRQTMMQGLELLAYFRNRAPLDDSGMPKDRFSAEMPDATLATLKIQPSEPRDSAVYFCASGWDRGLYEQYFGPGTRLTVT.

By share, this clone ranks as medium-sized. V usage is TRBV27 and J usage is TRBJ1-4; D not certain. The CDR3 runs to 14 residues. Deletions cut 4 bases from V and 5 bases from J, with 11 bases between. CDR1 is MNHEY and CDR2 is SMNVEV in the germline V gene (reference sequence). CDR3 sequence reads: CASSSLFSNEKLFF. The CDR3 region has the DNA TGTGCCAGCAGTTCTCTTTTCTCCAATGAAAAACTGTTTTTT.

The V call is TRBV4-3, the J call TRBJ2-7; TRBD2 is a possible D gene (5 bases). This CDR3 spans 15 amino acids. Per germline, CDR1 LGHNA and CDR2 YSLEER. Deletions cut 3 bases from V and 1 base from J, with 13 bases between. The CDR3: CASSQGLGGSYEQYF. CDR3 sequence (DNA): TGCGCCAGCAGCCAGGGCCTGGGCGGGTCCTACGAGCAGTACTTC.

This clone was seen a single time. The DNA of the CDR3 is TGTGCCAGCCAGCTCCGGGGGGGGTATGATACGCAGTATTTT. Its protein product is CASQLRGGYDTQYF. The chain carries TRBV27 and TRBJ2-3; 8 bases align to TRBD2. Trimming cost V 8 bases and J 6 bases; bases outside gene matches: 10. Germline values: CDR1 MNHEY, CDR2 SMNVEV (reference sequence). This CDR3 is built from 14 residues.

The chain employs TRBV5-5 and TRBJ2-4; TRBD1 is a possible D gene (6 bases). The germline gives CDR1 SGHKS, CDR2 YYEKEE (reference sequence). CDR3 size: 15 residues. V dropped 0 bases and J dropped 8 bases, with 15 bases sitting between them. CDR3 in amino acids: CASSLVTRAGDIQYF. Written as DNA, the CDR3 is TGTGCCAGCAGCTTGGTGACCCGCGCAGGGGACATTCAGTACTTC. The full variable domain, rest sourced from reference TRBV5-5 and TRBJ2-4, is DAGVTQSPTHLIKTRGQQVTLRCSPISGHKSVSWYQQVLGQGPQFIFQYYEKEERGRGNFPDRFSARQFPNYSSELNVNALLLGDSALYLCASSLVTRAGDIQYFGAGTRLSVL.

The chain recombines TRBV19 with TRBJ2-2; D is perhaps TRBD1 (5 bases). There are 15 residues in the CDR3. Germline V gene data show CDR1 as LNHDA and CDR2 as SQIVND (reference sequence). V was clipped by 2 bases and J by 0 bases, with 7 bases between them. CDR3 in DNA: TGTGCCAGTAGTATACAGGGCGCGAACACCGGGGAGCTGTTTTTT. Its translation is CASSIQGANTGELFF.

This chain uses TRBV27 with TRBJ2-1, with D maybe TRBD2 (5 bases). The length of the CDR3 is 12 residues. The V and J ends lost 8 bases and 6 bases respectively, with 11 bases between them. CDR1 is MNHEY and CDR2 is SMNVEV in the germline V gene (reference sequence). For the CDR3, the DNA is TGTGCCAGCCGAGGGCTCGGCAATGAGCAGTTCTTC. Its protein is CASRGLGNEQFF.

CDR3 sequence reads: CASSVTGTGSEQYF. CDR3 in DNA: TGTGCCAGCAGCGTGACCGGGACAGGGAGCGAGCAGTACTTC. The chain carries TRBV25-1 and TRBJ2-7, with 9 bases that match TRBD1. With 6 bases clipped from V and 6 bases from J, the junction kept 9 bases outside the gene matches. The CDR3 totals 14 residues. Germline CDR1 and CDR2: MGHDK and SYGVNS.

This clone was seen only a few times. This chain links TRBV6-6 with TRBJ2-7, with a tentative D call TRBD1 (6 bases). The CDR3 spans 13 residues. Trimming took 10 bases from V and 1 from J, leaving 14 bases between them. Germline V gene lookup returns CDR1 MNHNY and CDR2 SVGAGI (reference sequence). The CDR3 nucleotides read TGTGCCACCGGGGACACTGAATCCTACGAGCAGTACTTC. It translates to CATGDTESYEQYF.

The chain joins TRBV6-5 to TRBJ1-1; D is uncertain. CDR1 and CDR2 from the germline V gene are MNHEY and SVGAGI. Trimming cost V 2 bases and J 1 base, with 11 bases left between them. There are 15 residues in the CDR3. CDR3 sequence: CASSYGHLPNTEAFF. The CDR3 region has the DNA TGTGCCAGCAGTTACGGGCACTTACCGAACACTGAAGCTTTCTTT.

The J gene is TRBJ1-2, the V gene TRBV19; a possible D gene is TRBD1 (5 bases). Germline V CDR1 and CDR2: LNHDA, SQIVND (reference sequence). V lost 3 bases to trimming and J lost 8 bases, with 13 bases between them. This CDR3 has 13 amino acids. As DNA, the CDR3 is TGTGCCAGTAGTATTGGGGCAAGGAACGGCTACACCTTC. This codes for CASSIGARNGYTF.

CDR3 loop: CASSFSSVQETQYF. DNA of the CDR3: TGTGCCAGCAGTTTCTCTAGCGTACAAGAGACCCAGTACTTC. The V and J genes are TRBV28 and TRBJ2-5, with D tentatively TRBD2 (6 bases). V was cut by 3 bases and J by 2 bases, with 10 bases left in between. The CDR3 totals 14 residues. Germline V gives CDR1 MDHEN, CDR2 SYDVKM. The full variable domain, in which reference TRBV28 and TRBJ2-5 provide the parts outside the CDR3, is DVKVTQSSRYLVKRTGEKVFLECVQDMDHENMFWYRQDPGLGLRLIYFSYDVKMKEKGDIPEGYSVSREKKERFSLILESASTNQTSMYLCASSFSSVQETQYFGPGTRLLVL.

The CDR3: CASSLDLTQTYEQYF. CDR3 DNA sequence: TGCGCCAGCAGCTTGGACCTGACACAAACCTACGAGCAGTACTTC. The chain employs TRBV5-1 and TRBJ2-7; no clear D gene. CDR3 size: 15 residues. Germline V gives CDR1 SGHRS, CDR2 YFSETQ. V lost 0 bases, J lost 2 bases, and 12 bases lay in between.

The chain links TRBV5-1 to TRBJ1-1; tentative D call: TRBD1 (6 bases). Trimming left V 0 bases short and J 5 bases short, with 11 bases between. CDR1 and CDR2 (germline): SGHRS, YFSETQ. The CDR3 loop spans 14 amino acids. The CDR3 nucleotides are TGCGCCAGCAGCTTGGTAGGGGGGGGAACTGAAGCTTTCTTT. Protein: CASSLVGGGTEAFF.

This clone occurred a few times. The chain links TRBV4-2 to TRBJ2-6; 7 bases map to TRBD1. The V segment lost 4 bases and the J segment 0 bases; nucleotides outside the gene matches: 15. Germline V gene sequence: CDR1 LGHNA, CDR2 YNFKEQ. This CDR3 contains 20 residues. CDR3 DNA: TGTGCCAGCAGCCCCCAAACCCGAGGGGGCGTGATCTCTGGGGCCAACGTCCTGACTTTC. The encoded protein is CASSPQTRGGVISGANVLTF.

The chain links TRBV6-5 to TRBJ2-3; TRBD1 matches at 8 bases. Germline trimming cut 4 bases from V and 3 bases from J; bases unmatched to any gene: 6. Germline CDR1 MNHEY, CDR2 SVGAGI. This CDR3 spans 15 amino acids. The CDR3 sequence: CASSSGQGQTDTQYF. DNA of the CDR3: TGTGCCAGCAGTTCCGGACAGGGACAGACAGATACGCAGTATTTT.

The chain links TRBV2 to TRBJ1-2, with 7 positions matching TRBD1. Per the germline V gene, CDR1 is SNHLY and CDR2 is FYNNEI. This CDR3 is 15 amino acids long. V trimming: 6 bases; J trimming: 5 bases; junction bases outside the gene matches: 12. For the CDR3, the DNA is TGTGCCAGCAGCCCGACCGACAGGGAGGTGTATGGCTACACCTTC. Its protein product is CASSPTDREVYGYTF.

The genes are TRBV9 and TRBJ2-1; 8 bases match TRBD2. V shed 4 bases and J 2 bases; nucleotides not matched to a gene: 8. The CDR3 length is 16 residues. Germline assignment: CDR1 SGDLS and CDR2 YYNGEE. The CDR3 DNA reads TGTGCCAGCAGCACACGTAGCGGGAACCCCTACAATGAGCAGTTCTTC. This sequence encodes CASSTRSGNPYNEQFF. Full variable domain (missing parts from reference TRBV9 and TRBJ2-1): DSGVTQTPKHLITATGQRVTLRCSPRSGDLSVYWYQQSLDQGLQFLIQYYNGEERAKGNILERFSAQQFPDLHSELNLSSLELGDSALYFCASSTRSGNPYNEQFFGPGTRLTVL.

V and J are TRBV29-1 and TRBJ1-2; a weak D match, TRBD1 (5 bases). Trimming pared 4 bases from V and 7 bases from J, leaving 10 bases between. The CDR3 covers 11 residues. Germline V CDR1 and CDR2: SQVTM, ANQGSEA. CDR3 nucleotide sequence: TGCAGCGTTGGTGGGGGGGTTGGCTACACCTTC. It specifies CSVGGGVGYTF.